This TCR beta chain stems from a study of blood T cell repertoires in COVID-19. The overall study: Sites in the United States, Italy and Spain provided acute and convalescent COVID-19 samples. The cDNA or gDNA used as material had been derived from T cells, B-cell-depleted T cells, or PBMCs.

In the original analysis: Using reference gene primer amplification, nucleated cell counts were estimated. The repertoire was sequenced with immunoSEQ multiplex PCR; TCRdb's copy has only in-frame clones and lacks some. The V and J calls and clone size are taken from that table; D and trimming were inferred from the DNA. The sample comprises some 150,000 clones, about nine tenths of which are singletons, and under 2% rests with the top ten. The CDR3 contains 13 residues. Trimming took 6 bases from V and 8 from J; bases not matched to a gene: 9. Germline values: CDR1 MNHNY, CDR2 SVGAGI (reference sequence).

This TCR was sampled from a human donor in a cohort sampled during active COVID-19. The chain recombines TRBV6-6 with TRBJ1-2, with 7 bases lining up with TRBD1. The specimen was peripheral blood. The CDR3 bases are TGTGCCAGCAGCCGAGACAGGGAAGACGGCTACACCTTC. Amino acid sequence: CASSRDREDGYTF.